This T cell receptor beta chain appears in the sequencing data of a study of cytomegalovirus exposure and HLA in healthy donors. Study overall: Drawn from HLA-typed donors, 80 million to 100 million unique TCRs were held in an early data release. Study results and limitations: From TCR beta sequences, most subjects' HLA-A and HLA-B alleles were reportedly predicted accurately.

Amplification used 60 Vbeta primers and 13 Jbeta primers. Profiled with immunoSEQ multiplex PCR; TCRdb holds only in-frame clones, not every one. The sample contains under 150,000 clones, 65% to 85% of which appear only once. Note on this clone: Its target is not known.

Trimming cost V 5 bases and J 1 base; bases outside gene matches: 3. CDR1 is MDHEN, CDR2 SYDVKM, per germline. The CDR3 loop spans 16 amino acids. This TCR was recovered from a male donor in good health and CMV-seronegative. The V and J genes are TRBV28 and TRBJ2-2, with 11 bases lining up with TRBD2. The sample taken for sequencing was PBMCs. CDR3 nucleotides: TGTGCCAGCAGTCTCGGACTAGCGGGGAACACCGGGGAGCTGTTTTTT. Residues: CASSLGLAGNTGELFF.